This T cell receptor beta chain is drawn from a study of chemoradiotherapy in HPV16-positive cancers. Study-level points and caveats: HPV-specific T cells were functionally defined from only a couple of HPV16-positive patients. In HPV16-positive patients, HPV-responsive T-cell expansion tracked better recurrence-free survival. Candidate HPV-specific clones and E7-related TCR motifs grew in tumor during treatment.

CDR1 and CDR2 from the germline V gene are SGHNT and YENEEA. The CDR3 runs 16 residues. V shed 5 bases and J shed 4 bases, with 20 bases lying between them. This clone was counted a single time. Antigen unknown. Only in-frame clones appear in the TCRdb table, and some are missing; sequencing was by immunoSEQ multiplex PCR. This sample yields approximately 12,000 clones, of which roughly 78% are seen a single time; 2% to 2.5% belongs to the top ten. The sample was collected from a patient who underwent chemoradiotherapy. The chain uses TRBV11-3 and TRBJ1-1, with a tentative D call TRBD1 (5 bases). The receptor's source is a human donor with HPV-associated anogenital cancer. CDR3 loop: CASSPYPGGISTEAFF. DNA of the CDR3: TGTGCCAGCAGCCCTTACCCGGGGGGGATAAGCACTGAAGCTTTCTTT.